The 11 T cell receptor beta chains reported below all come from one sample, sequenced in a study of lymphopenia after photon versus proton radiotherapy. Clones were sequenced by immunoSEQ multiplex PCR, and TCRdb holds only the in-frame ones, with some missing. The table lists about 7,500 clones, about 85% of them singletons, with more than 3% in the top ten. Material: peripheral blood, obtained from a patient treated with photon-based radiotherapy. Receptors were obtained from a woman aged 70-85 years with pancreatic cancer.

The chain employs TRBV30 and TRBJ1-4; TRBD1 matches 10 bases. Trimming at V came to 0 bases and at J to 3 bases, leaving 1 base not matched to a gene. The CDR3 is 15 amino acids. Germline loops: CDR1 GTSNPN, CDR2 SVGIG (reference sequence). DNA of the CDR3: TGTGCCTGGAGTGTAGGGACAGGGGCTAATGAAAAACTGTTTTTT. Protein sequence: CAWSVGTGANEKLFF. Combining the CDR3 with reference TRBV30 and TRBJ1-4 gives the whole variable domain SQTIHQWPATLVQPVGSPLSLECTVEGTSNPNLYWYRQAAGRGLQLLFYSVGIGQISSEVPQNLSASRPQDRQFILSSKKLLLSDSGFYLCAWSVGTGANEKLFFGSGTQLSVL.

V and J are TRBV28 and TRBJ2-1; 7 nucleotides agree with TRBD2. V trimming: 6 bases; J trimming: 12 bases; junction bases outside the gene matches: 17. This CDR3 is 15 amino acids long. Germline V lookup: CDR1 MDHEN, CDR2 SYDVKM. The CDR3 here is CASRLMTSLQWGQFF. CDR3 nucleotide sequence: TGTGCCAGCAGATTAATGACTAGCCTGCAATGGGGGCAGTTCTTC.

As concerns this clone: The germline gene is not matched at one end of the junction; a read error may be the cause. The rearrangement links TRBV7-7 to TRBJ2-1; 8 bases line up with TRBD2. This CDR3 comprises 14 residues. Germline CDR1 SSHAT, CDR2 FNYEAQ (reference sequence). The CDR3 DNA sequence: TGTGCTAGCAGCTTAGCGGGAACCTACAATGAGCAGTTCTTC. Translating gives CASSLAGTYNEQFF.

This clone has only one observation. This rearrangement joins TRBV6-6 to TRBJ1-5; D uncertain. The CDR3 consists of 14 residues. Germline loops: CDR1 MNHNY, CDR2 SVGAGI (reference sequence). The V end lost 3 bases, the J end lost 5 bases, and 11 bases lay between the germline ends. DNA for the CDR3: TGTGCCAGCAGTTATGGCGGCGCAGATCAGCCCCAGCATTTT. Its translation: CASSYGGADQPQHF.

The genes are TRBV28 and TRBJ1-5; D might be TRBD1 (5 bases). V lost 6 bases to trimming and J lost 5 bases, with 11 bases between them. The CDR3 runs to 13 residues. CDR1 MDHEN and CDR2 SYDVKM come from the germline V gene. The CDR3: CASSPRVHQPQHF. The CDR3 DNA sequence: TGTGCCAGCAGCCCCAGGGTTCATCAGCCCCAGCATTTT.

This clone was observed a few times. The chain has TRBV7-2 and TRBJ2-2, with D uncertain. The CDR3 is made up of 15 amino acids. V shed 5 bases and J shed 7 bases, with 17 bases lying between them. Germline V gene lookup returns CDR1 SGHTA and CDR2 FQGNSA. CDR3 amino acids: CASSPAGGGIGELFF. The CDR3 DNA sequence: TGTGCCAGCAGCCCCGCCGGTGGCGGAATCGGGGAGCTGTTTTTT. Using reference TRBV7-2 and TRBJ2-2 for the parts outside the CDR3, the full variable domain is GAGVSQSPSNKVTEKGKDVELRCDPISGHTALYWYRQSLGQGLEFLIYFQGNSAPDKSGLPSDRFSAERTGGSVSTLTIQRTQQEDSAVYLCASSPAGGGIGELFFGEGSRLTVL.

The V call is TRBV4-1, the J call TRBJ2-4; D possibly corresponds to TRBD1 (6 bases). Germline lookup yields CDR1 MGHRA and CDR2 YSYEKL. The CDR3 is 13 residues long. Between the trimmed V and J ends, which lost 0 bases and 11 bases, there was a span of 11 bases. Here the CDR3 DNA reads TGCGCCAGCAGCCAAGATTTTGGGGGCGTTCAGTACTTC. Translating gives CASSQDFGGVQYF.

The chain links TRBV1 to TRBJ2-5; the listed D gene, TRBD2, was not tested against the DNA. TRBV1 has pseudogene status. The CDR3 spans 12 residues. The DNA of the CDR3 is TGCACCAGCAGCCACAAAGCCGGGACCCAGTACTTC. Translation gives CTSSHKAGTQYF.

This rearrangement joins TRBV29-1 to TRBJ1-3; D ambiguous. The CDR3 spans 11 residues. CDR1 and CDR2 (germline): SQVTM, ANQGSEA. Between the trimmed V and J ends, which lost 3 bases and 0 bases, there was a span of 0 bases. CDR3 loop: CSVDSGNTIYF. The CDR3 region has the DNA TGCAGCGTTGACTCTGGAAACACCATATATTTT.

The rearrangement joins TRBV7-6 to TRBJ2-7; D is perhaps TRBD1 (5 bases). Trimming removed 1 base at V and 2 bases at J, with 12 bases between. Germline CDR1 reads SGHVS; CDR2 reads FNYEAQ. The CDR3 is 15 residues long. CDR3 residues: CASSLGPGQAYEQYF. The CDR3 DNA reads as TGTGCCAGCAGCTTAGGGCCCGGACAAGCCTACGAGCAGTACTTC.

The chain has TRBV19 and TRBJ2-5, with 7 bases lining up with TRBD2. V trimming: 5 bases; J trimming: 1 base; junction bases outside the gene matches: 7. Germline assignment: CDR1 LNHDA and CDR2 SQIVND (reference sequence). The CDR3 totals 15 residues. DNA of the CDR3: TGTGCCAGTAGTTGGGTGGGAGGGCGCCAAGAGACCCAGTACTTC. This gives the protein CASSWVGGRQETQYF.